This TCR beta chain was sequenced during a study of blood T cell repertoires in COVID-19. TCRdb's table, derived via immunoSEQ multiplex PCR, lists solely in-frame clones and lacks some. The sample shows under 100,000 clones, roughly 80% of them seen only once. V shed 1 base and J 3 bases; nucleotides not matched to a gene: 5. CDR3 size: 15 residues. CDR1 SGHRS and CDR2 YFSETQ come from the germline V gene. The Seattle site enrolled patients during active infection and followed them longitudinally. Sequencing used peripheral blood. This TCR was recovered from a man aged 55 to 69 with COVID-19, enrolled during active disease. This chain uses TRBV5-1 with TRBJ2-7, with 9 positions matching TRBD1. DNA of the CDR3: TGCGCCAGCAGCTTGTGGGACAGGGTAATCTACGAGCAGTACTTC. Amino acids: CASSLWDRVIYEQYF. The full variable domain, its missing parts supplied by reference TRBV5-1 and TRBJ2-7, is KAGVTQTPRYLIKTRGQQVTLSCSPISGHRSVSWYQQTPGQGLQFLFEYFSETQRNKGNFPGRFSGRQFSNSRSEMNVSTLELGDSALYLCASSLWDRVIYEQYFGPGTRLTVT.